The clone carrying this T cell receptor beta chain was seen only a few times. Its matching antigen is unknown. Germline CDR1 is ENHRY and CDR2 is SYGVKD. The V end was cut by 3 bases, the J end by 4 bases, with 12 bases between. The length of the CDR3 is 14 residues. From the RT-PCR reads, TCRdb called clonotypes with MiXCR, one entry per CDR3 protein. Of almost 600,000 distinct CDR3 sequences listed, around 13% are singletons. This specimen comes from a study of response to subunit inactivated influenza vaccine. Whole-study results and caveats: The authors put forward the suggestion that each seasonal influenza vaccination may bring in only a limited number of new T cells.

The chain recombines TRBV10-3 with TRBJ1-1, with D unresolved. The sequence was obtained from a man aged 45-65 years who received an inactivated influenza vaccine. Sequencing was performed on PBMCs from blood, taken roughly 13 days after vaccination. DNA for the CDR3: TGTGCCATCAGTGATGTCCCGGGGTTCACTGAAGCTTTCTTT. Translated: CAISDVPGFTEAFF.